Below, one TCR beta chain is given with its context. Libraries were prepared by immunoSEQ multiplex PCR; TCRdb keeps only in-frame clonotypes and omits some of them. The data hold tens of thousands of clones, with 85% to 90% observed a single time. These data are taken from a study of T cell changes during pregnancy in multiple sclerosis. The CDR3 is made up of 14 amino acids. Trimming pared 7 bases from V and 2 bases from J, leaving 14 bases between. Germline CDR1 and CDR2: MNHNS and SASEGT. The chain recombines TRBV6-1 with TRBJ1-2; D is uncertain. This sample comprised CD8+ T cells from peripheral blood mononuclear cells, obtained in the second trimester of pregnancy. The sequence derives from a female donor with multiple sclerosis, enrolled in a pregnancy study. In DNA, the CDR3 is TGTGCCAGCATCCCCACGAGGGTAAACTATGGCTACACCTTC. It specifies CASIPTRVNYGYTF.